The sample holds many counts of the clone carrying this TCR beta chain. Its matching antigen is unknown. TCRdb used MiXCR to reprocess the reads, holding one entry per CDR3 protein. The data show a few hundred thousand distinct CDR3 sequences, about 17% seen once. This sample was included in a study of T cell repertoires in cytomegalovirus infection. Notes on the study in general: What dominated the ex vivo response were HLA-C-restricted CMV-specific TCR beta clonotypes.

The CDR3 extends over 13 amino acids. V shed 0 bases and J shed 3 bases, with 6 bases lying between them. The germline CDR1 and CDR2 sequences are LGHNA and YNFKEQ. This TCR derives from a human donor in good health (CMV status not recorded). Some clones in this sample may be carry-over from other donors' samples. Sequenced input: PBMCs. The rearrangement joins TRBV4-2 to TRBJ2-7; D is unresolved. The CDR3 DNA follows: TGTGCCAGCAGCCAAGATTGGAGCTACGAGCAGTACTTC. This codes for CASSQDWSYEQYF.